Below are 9 T cell receptor beta chains sequenced from a single sample in a study of shared clonotypes between healthy human individuals. As defined, naive CD8 cells were CD45RO-negative and positively selected for CCR7, with terminally differentiated effector memory CD45RA+ cells excluded. Clones were sequenced by immunoSEQ multiplex PCR, and TCRdb holds only the in-frame ones, with some missing. The sample has roughly 600,000 clones; roughly 98% are singletons. Sequencing was carried out using naive CD8+ T cells sorted from blood. These receptors came from a man in his thirties or forties in good health.

This chain joins TRBV7-9 and TRBJ2-1; tentatively, D is TRBD1 or TRBD2 (5 bases each). The germline CDR1 and CDR2 sequences are SEHNR and FQNEAQ (reference sequence). The CDR3 length is 16 residues. V gave up 1 base and J gave up 4 bases, with 14 bases separating them. This CDR3 is CASSLVWGSEYNEQFF. CDR3 in DNA: TGTGCCAGCAGCTTAGTTTGGGGGAGCGAATACAATGAGCAGTTCTTC.

This chain connects TRBV5-1 to TRBJ1-4; D unresolved. CDR1 is SGHRS and CDR2 is YFSETQ in the germline V gene. The CDR3 runs to 16 residues. Trimming shortened V by 3 bases and J by 0 bases, and 12 bases separated the two germline ends. Here the CDR3 DNA reads TGCGCCAGCAGCTCGACCGTCGGGGCAACTAATGAAAAACTGTTTTTT. Amino acids: CASSSTVGATNEKLFF.

With regard to this clone: At the DNA level, this CDR3 is encoded by other sequences in the same sample as well. The chain recombines TRBV27 with TRBJ2-2; either TRBD1 or TRBD2 may fit D (5 bases each). The ends were cut back, 6 bases at V and 1 base at J, with 9 bases in the middle. This CDR3 has 14 residues. Germline-derived CDR1 and CDR2 are MNHEY and SMNVEV (reference sequence). CDR3 sequence: CASSPGQNTGELFF. In DNA form, the CDR3 reads TGTGCCAGCAGCCCGGGGCAGAACACCGGGGAGCTGTTTTTT.

The gene calls are TRBV7-9 and TRBJ2-1; D not certain. The V and J ends lost 5 bases and 3 bases respectively, with 20 bases between them. The CDR3 covers 17 residues. Per the germline V gene, CDR1 is SEHNR and CDR2 is FQNEAQ (reference sequence). Here the CDR3 reads CASSPRLDSPYYNEQFF. DNA of the CDR3: TGTGCCAGCAGCCCCCGTCTAGACTCCCCCTACTACAATGAGCAGTTCTTC.

In this sample, this clone turned up once. The chain combines TRBV11-2 with TRBJ2-7, with D possibly being TRBD2 (5 bases). V lost 3 bases, J lost 2 bases, and 14 bases lay in between. Germline loops: CDR1 SGHAT, CDR2 FQNNGV. The length of the CDR3 is 15 residues. The CDR3 nucleotides read TGTGCCAGCAGCTTCGGTGGAGGAACCACCTACGAGCAGTACTTC. Protein sequence: CASSFGGGTTYEQYF.

This sequence joins TRBV27 and TRBJ1-1, with D unresolved. Germline V gene lookup returns CDR1 MNHEY and CDR2 SMNVEV (reference sequence). The CDR3 spans 14 residues. V shed 3 bases and J shed 1 base, with 9 bases lying between them. The CDR3 bases are TGTGCCAGCAGTTTGGGGATCGGGAACACTGAAGCTTTCTTT. It specifies CASSLGIGNTEAFF.

The chain employs TRBV6-5 and TRBJ2-5; D possibly corresponds to TRBD2 (6 bases). The V gene lost 0 bases and the J gene lost 5 bases, with 13 bases spanning the gap. The CDR3 contains 15 residues. Germline V lookup: CDR1 MNHEY, CDR2 SVGAGI. This chain's CDR3 is CASSYSTGGTETQYF. The DNA for the CDR3 is TGTGCCAGCAGTTACTCGACCGGGGGAACGGAGACCCAGTACTTC.

The V gene is TRBV11-2, the J gene TRBJ1-1; the match to TRBD1 covers 9 bases. V lost 4 bases to trimming and J lost 2 bases; unmatched junction nucleotides: 8. The CDR3 has 16 amino acids. The germline CDR1 and CDR2 sequences are SGHAT and FQNNGV. Here the CDR3 reads CASSSQGASVNTEAFF. The CDR3 region has the DNA TGTGCCAGCAGCTCACAGGGGGCCTCGGTCAACACTGAAGCTTTCTTT. Looking up the rest from reference TRBV11-2 and TRBJ1-1 gives the full variable domain: EAGVAQSPRYKIIEKRQSVAFWCNPISGHATLYWYQQILGQGPKLLIQFQNNGVVDDSQLPKDRFSAERLKGVDSTLKIQPAKLEDSAVYLCASSSQGASVNTEAFFGQGTRLTVV.

V gene TRBV10-3 combines with J gene TRBJ1-5, with D tentatively TRBD1 (5 bases). The V gene's germline CDR1 is ENHRY and CDR2 SYGVKD. V was pared by 3 bases and J by 1 base, with 13 bases between. The CDR3 runs to 16 residues. CDR3 nucleotides: TGTGCCATCAGTGACGTACCCGGGGGGAGCAATCAGCCCCAGCATTTT. Translating gives CAISDVPGGSNQPQHF.